This TCR beta chain comes out of a study of T cell responses to AZD1222 COVID-19 vaccine. Germline CDR1 reads SNHLY; CDR2 reads FYNNEI. There are 15 residues in the CDR3. V shed 6 bases, J shed 3 bases, and the junction held 7 bases outside the gene matches. The repertoire was sequenced with immunoSEQ multiplex PCR; TCRdb's copy has only in-frame clones and lacks some. The table includes around 130,000 clones, about 93% detected once. This clone was recorded only once. The genes are TRBV2 and TRBJ2-2, with 7 bases identical to TRBD1. The material sequenced was peripheral blood, taken on day 0 of AZD1222 vaccination. This clonotype originated in an adult in good health. CDR3 sequence reads: CASRGQERDTGELFF. The DNA for the CDR3 is TGTGCCAGCAGAGGACAGGAGAGGGACACCGGGGAGCTGTTTTTT.